This T cell receptor (beta chain) emerged from a study of blood T cell repertoires in COVID-19. On the study more broadly: Sources were T cells, B-cell-depleted T cells, or PBMCs; the material itself was cDNA or gDNA.

The V gene's germline CDR1 is MDHEN and CDR2 SYDVKM. Trimming took 3 bases from V and 2 from J, leaving 8 bases between them. The CDR3 length is 13 residues. Original handling: Amplification with reference gene primers provided the estimates of nucleated cell counts. Sequencing used immunoSEQ multiplex PCR; TCRdb keeps in-frame clones, though not all of them. V and J calls and clone size are as listed in that table; D and trimming were resolved from the DNA. This table holds about 90,000 clones, approximately 86% found once. The chain employs TRBV28 and TRBJ2-7; possible D gene TRBD2, 6 bases. The sequenced sample consisted of peripheral blood. The source of this sequence is a man in his fifties or sixties with acute or convalescent COVID-19. This CDR3 reads CASSLGTAYEQYF. The CDR3 DNA sequence: TGTGCCAGCAGTTTGGGGACTGCCTACGAGCAGTACTTC.